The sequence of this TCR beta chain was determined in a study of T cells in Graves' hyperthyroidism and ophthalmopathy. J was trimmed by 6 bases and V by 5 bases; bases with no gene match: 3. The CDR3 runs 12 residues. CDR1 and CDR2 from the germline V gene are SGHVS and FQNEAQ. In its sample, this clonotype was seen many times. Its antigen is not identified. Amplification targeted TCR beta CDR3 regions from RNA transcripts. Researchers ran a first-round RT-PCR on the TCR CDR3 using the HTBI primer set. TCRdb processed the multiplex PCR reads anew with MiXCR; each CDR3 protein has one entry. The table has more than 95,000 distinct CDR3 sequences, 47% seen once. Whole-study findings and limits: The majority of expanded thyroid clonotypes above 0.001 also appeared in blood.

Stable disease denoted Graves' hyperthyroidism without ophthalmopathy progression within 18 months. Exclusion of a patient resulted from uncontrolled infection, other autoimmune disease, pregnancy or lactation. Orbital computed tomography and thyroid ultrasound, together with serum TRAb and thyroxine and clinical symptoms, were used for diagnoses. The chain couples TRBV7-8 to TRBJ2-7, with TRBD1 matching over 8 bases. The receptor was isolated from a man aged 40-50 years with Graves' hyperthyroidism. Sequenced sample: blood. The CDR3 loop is CASSTTGGEQYF. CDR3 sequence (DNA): TGTGCCAGCAGCACCACAGGGGGCGAGCAGTACTTC.